This T cell receptor beta chain stems from a study of STAT3 mutations in large granular lymphocyte leukemia (dated by TCRdb to the late 2010s). Background for the entire study: In roughly half of the longitudinally sequenced T-LGLL patients, canonical activating STAT3 mutations were detected. More than half of T-LGLL patients received one or more immunosuppressive therapy regimens, with hematologic response in about 36% of those treated. As controls within the study, two patients with natural killer LGL leukemia were also sequenced longitudinally. On average, sequencing was done at 3.5 to 4 time points per patient, with the number of samplings ranging from 2 to 8. From an initial cohort of hundreds of LGL patients, approximately 19 representative T-LGLL cases were selected for longitudinal TCRbeta and STAT3 sequencing. Serial deep sequencing of TCRbeta CDR3 and STAT3 was performed in patients with T-cell large granular lymphocyte leukemia to reconstruct clonal hierarchy and dynamics.

What the study reported, not specific to this receptor: Because no samples were available when a clone first appeared, clonal expansion had to be inferred from samplings taken at other points. Because codominant clonotypes persisted in some patients, a small but highly pathogenic clone may have been missed. Variable intervals between samplings and differing treatment regimens complicated linking therapy response to changes in TCR clonal burden. All T-LGLL patients had at least one immunodominant TCRbeta clonotype, and roughly half had multiple immunodominant subclonotypes. Dominant TCR clone burden was found to exceed STAT3 mutant burden in several patients, suggesting that STAT3 mutation arose secondarily within a pre-expanded clone. TCR clonotype switching after therapy was observed in 6 of 18 patients, and all newly emerging clones were found to be STAT3 wild type.

From the cysteine through the phenylalanine, the CDR3 covers 12 amino acids. The kept DNA is CDR3 alone, 36 bases in frame from the first base. V and J are truncated by 4 bases and 7 bases respectively, leaving an intervening sequence of 10 bases. The germline V gene (reference sequence) provides CDR1 MNHEY and CDR2 SMNVEV. TCRbeta libraries were sequenced on an Illumina MiSeq, averaging about 38,000 productive templates per sample. TCRbeta CDR3 libraries were generated with the immunoSEQ assay using multiplex PCR amplification. Processing in the source paper ran as follows. Following a previously defined approach, repertoire diversity was calculated, and values close to 0 point to extremely monoclonal samples. TCRdb mirrors the immuneACCESS table, restricted to in-frame sequences. Some clones are absent from its copies; in checked studies, under half trace to an unresolved V gene, and the reason for the others is unknown. That table gives V, J and clone size, and the DNA gave D and trimming. The sample table lists about 4,200 clones, roughly two thirds of them with a count of one. 60% to 80% of the sample is in the top ten clones.

The same DNA, extracted from blood mononuclear cells, served for both TCR sequencing and STAT3 sequencing. This clone was counted a few times. No cognate antigen has been identified for it. Within one base of it there is no much larger clone, and no base qualities were kept. The sample comprised peripheral blood mononuclear cells. The receptor's source is a man aged 60-69 years with T-cell large granular lymphocyte leukemia. Some clones in this sample may be carry-over from other donors' samples. The age is the age at diagnosis. This chain joins TRBV27 to TRBJ1-1; the D gene is perhaps TRBD1, on 6 matching bases. The CDR3 region reads CASSSTGSEAFF. The base sequence is TGTGCCAGCAGTTCGACAGGAAGTGAAGCTTTCTTT.